The source of this T cell receptor (beta chain) is a study of technical replicates of blood from several donors. This CDR3 comprises 16 residues. V was clipped by 4 bases and J by 0 bases; unmatched bases: 9. CDR1 and CDR2 (germline): SGHRS, YFSETQ. The table came from immunoSEQ multiplex PCR; TCRdb's copy has only in-frame clones and leaves some out. The sample yields 65,000 to 90,000 clones, just under 95% seen once. The receptor was isolated from a human donor in good health. The sequenced sample was T cells isolated from PBMCs. This sequence joins TRBV5-1 and TRBJ1-1; 7 nucleotides line up with TRBD1. The CDR3 spells CASSREGQDLNTEAFF. The CDR3, as DNA: TGCGCCAGCAGCCGGGAAGGACAGGACTTGAACACTGAAGCTTTCTTT.